Given below is one TCR beta chain in context. Germline CDR1 MNHEY, CDR2 SMNVEV (reference sequence). V was cut by 10 bases and J by 6 bases, with 17 bases left in between. The CDR3 is 13 amino acids. This specimen comes from a study of blood T cell repertoires in COVID-19. Looking at the study overall: There were acute and convalescent COVID-19 samples, and they came from the United States, Italy and Spain. From T cells, B-cell-depleted T cells, or PBMCs came the material, which was cDNA or gDNA.

Per the study methods: Amplification with reference gene primers provided the estimates of nucleated cell counts. Some clones are missing from TCRdb's copy, which holds only in-frame ones; the method was immunoSEQ multiplex PCR. Clone size and the V and J calls come from that table; the DNA yielded D and trimming. The sample has around 250,000 clones, 86% seen once. What was sequenced was peripheral blood. This chain uses TRBV27 with TRBJ2-3, with D possibly TRBD1 on 6 matching bases. This receptor was obtained from a man younger than 45 who had recovered from COVID-19. CDR3 DNA sequence: TGTGCCACCCAGGGGCTCCTCCCCGATACGCAGTATTTT. Translated: CATQGLLPDTQYF.